This T cell receptor (beta chain) was identified in a study of blood T cell repertoires in COVID-19 (dated by TCRdb to 2020 to 2022). Some background on the complete study: ImmuneRACE Cohort 3 recovered participants were defined by two consecutive negative NP/OP PCR tests, healthcare professional clearance, or symptom resolution. HLA class I and class II types, where available, came from metadata supplied by the sample provider rather than from assay-based typing. Collaborator samples came from the United States, Italy and Spain and covered acute and convalescent phases of COVID-19. The dataset comprised deeply sampled blood TCRbeta repertoires from subjects exposed to, actively infected with, or recovered from COVID-19. The prospective study material was composed of cDNA or gDNA derived from T cells, B-cell-depleted T cells, or PBMCs. Samples came from the ongoing ImmuneRACE study (first 160 participants) plus 1,254 subjects from 6 global collaborators. A freely available public database, intended as a resource for researchers studying the immune response to SARS-CoV-2, is where the repertoires were released. Sample metadata almost always included a de-identified subject ID, COVID-19 status, age in years and sex. General study outcomes and caveats: Clinical and demographic metadata were provided uncurated, with the amount varying by source and participant.

Deletion took 1 base off V and 0 bases off J, with a span of 9 bases between the germline ends. In the germline V gene, CDR1 corresponds to MGHRA and CDR2 to YSYEKL. From its cysteine to its phenylalanine, the CDR3 spans 16 amino acids. The kept DNA is CDR3 alone, 48 bases in frame from the first base. About this clone: Its antigen is still unknown. Base qualities are not provided; no much larger clone lies one nucleotide away.

The immunoSEQ Assay, a bias-controlled multiplex PCR, was used to amplify TCRbeta CDR3 regions from genomic DNA. As for how the authors treated the data: Nucleated cell counts per sample were estimated from amplification of reference gene primers within the assay. Sequence reads were collapsed and filtered to measure the absolute abundance of every unique TCRbeta CDR3 rearrangement. Productive Simpson clonality was computed per sample as the square root of Simpson's diversity index over productive rearrangements. Entries here come from immuneACCESS through TCRdb and include only in-frame sequences with V and J called. Some clones fail to appear in such tables; in the studies checked, an unresolved V gene covers under half of the shortfall, and the cause of the remainder is unknown. The D gene and trimming were derived from the DNA, and the V and J assignments and clone size from that table. Across this sample there are roughly 210,000 clones, with roughly 87% seen only once. Jointly, the top ten make up approximately 7.3% of the sample.

Participants in the prospective study were enrolled through a virtual design, were aged about 18 to 89 years, and lived in about two dozen United States geographic areas. To assign participants to cohorts, the prospective study relied on clinical history that participants themselves reported in a screening survey and a study questionnaire. Each participant in the prospective study had whole blood, serum and a nasopharyngeal or oropharyngeal swab collected by mobile phlebotomists. Additional blood draws and questionnaires over an approximately two-month period could optionally be provided by prospective study participants. Prospective study blood samples were shipped either frozen or at room temperature before DNA extraction.

The sequence is built from TRBV4-1 and TRBJ1-4; D gene: possibly TRBD1, on 6 matching bases. The clonotype originates from a man aged 25-45 years in a cohort exposed to, infected with or recovered from COVID-19 (not recorded which). Sequencing input: PBMCs or T cells enriched from blood (not recorded which). The DNA is as follows: TGCGCCAGCAGCCAAGCCCGACAGGCAACTAATGAAAAACTGTTTTTT. Its protein reads: CASSQARQATNEKLFF.